A selection of T cell receptor beta chains follows, all from one sample in a study of cytomegalovirus exposure and HLA in healthy donors. Using immunoSEQ multiplex PCR, the repertoire was profiled, and TCRdb retains in-frame clones only, with some absent. The data contain some 150,000 clones, around 75% of them singletons. Source material: PBMCs. These receptors were collected from a man aged 60-69 years in good health and CMV-seronegative. The CDR3 runs from the conserved cysteine through the conserved F or W. D genes are given only for firm matches. The size of a clone is reported for some rows only, either as once, few or many, or as a class for expanded clones.

j_gene	d_gene	abundance	v_gene	CDR3nt	CDR3aa
TRBJ2-6	.	once	TRBV7-2	TGTGCCAGCAGCCCCTCGGTGCACTCTGGGGCCAACGTCCTGACTTTC	CASSPSVHSGANVLTF
TRBJ1-5	TRBD1	.	TRBV28	TGTGCCAGCAGGGTAGCGGGACAGGGGGCTTCTCAGCCCCAGCATTTT	CASRVAGQGASQPQHF
TRBJ2-6	.	.	TRBV18	TGTGCCAGCTCACCATTGGGCATTTCAGGGGCCAACGTCCTGACTTTC	CASSPLGISGANVLTF
TRBJ1-2	.	.	TRBV4-1	TGCGCCAGCAGCCAAGATTTGGCTTATGGCTACACCTTC	CASSQDLAYGYTF
TRBJ2-7	TRBD1	.	TRBV6-6	TGTGCCAGCAGTTCCCAGGACAGGATGTCCTACGAGCAGTACTTC	CASSSQDRMSYEQYF
TRBJ1-1	.	.	TRBV5-1	TGCGCCAGCAGCTTACAGGGCGGCGACACTGAAGCTTTCTTT	CASSLQGGDTEAFF
TRBJ2-5	.	.	TRBV5-1	TGCGCCAGCAGCTTTTTTACCTCGACGAGCGGACCAGAGACCCAGTACTTC	CASSFFTSTSGPETQYF
TRBJ2-7	.	medium-sized	TRBV7-2	TGTGCCAGCAGCTTAGCGCGGGGTCCCTGGGGGACCTACGAGCAGTACTTC	CASSLARGPWGTYEQYF
TRBJ2-1	TRBD2	.	TRBV4-1	TGCGCCAGCAGCCATTCCCCTCAAATGAGCGGGAGAGATGGCGGTGAGCAGTTCTTC	CASSHSPQMSGRDGGEQFF
TRBJ1-4	TRBD1	.	TRBV29-1	TGCAGCGTTACCACAGGGGTTGGTGAAAAACTGTTTTTT	CSVTTGVGEKLFF
TRBJ1-3	TRBD1	.	TRBV7-9	TGTGCCAGCAGCTTAGTCACAGGGGGTTACGGTGGAAACACCATATATTTT	CASSLVTGGYGGNTIYF
TRBJ1-5	TRBD1	.	TRBV29-1	TGCAGCGCGAGGCAGGGACAGGGGCATAATCAGCCCCAGCATTTT	CSARQGQGHNQPQHF
TRBJ1-1	.	.	TRBV30	TGTGCCTGGGGGAGGACTGAAGCTTTCTTT	CAWGRTEAFF
TRBJ2-3	TRBD2	once	TRBV4-1	TGCGCCAGCAGCCAAGAAGGCACCTCTAGCGGGAGGGCCATTACAGATACGCAGTATTTT	CASSQEGTSSGRAITDTQYF
TRBJ2-3	.	once	TRBV5-6	TGTGCCAGCAGCTTGGTTGGAGGGGGGGTGCGTACGCAGTATTTT	CASSLVGGGVRTQYF
TRBJ1-2	.	.	TRBV28	TGTGCCAGCCTTCCCGGGGGGGCGGATGGCTACACCTTC	CASLPGGADGYTF
TRBJ2-1	TRBD2	.	TRBV19	TGTGCCAGTAGTATAGCCTCGGCGGGGGAATACAATGAGCAGTTCTTC	CASSIASAGEYNEQFF
TRBJ2-1	TRBD2	.	TRBV6-5	TGTGCCAGCAGTACTGTATCGCGGGAGAGACTGTTCTTC	CASSTVSRERLFF
TRBJ2-3	TRBD2	.	TRBV5-1	TGCGCCAGCAGCTTGGCGGGGGGGGTCTACACAGATACGCAGTATTTT	CASSLAGGVYTDTQYF
TRBJ1-3	.	once	TRBV6-5	TGCGCTTGCTGGGCAGGTCACTCTGGAAACACCATATATTTT	CACWAGHSGNTIYF
TRBJ2-3	TRBD2	.	TRBV29-1	TGCAGCGTTAAGACAACTAGCGGGGAACCTAGCACAGATACGCAGTATTTT	CSVKTTSGEPSTDTQYF